Presented here are 24 T cell receptor beta chains from one specimen sequenced in a study of T cell responses to AZD1222 COVID-19 vaccine. The repertoire was sequenced with immunoSEQ multiplex PCR; TCRdb's copy has only in-frame clones and lacks some. The sample records 89,000 or so clones, 80% to 90% being singletons. Material: peripheral blood, obtained on day 0 of AZD1222 vaccination. These TCRs come from an adult in good health.

The CDR3, as DNA: TGTGCCAGTTCGGACGGAAACAATGAGCAGTTCTTC. Its protein product is CASSDGNNEQFF. This rearrangement joins TRBV6-5 to TRBJ2-1; D not certain. Germline CDR1 is MNHEY and CDR2 is SVGAGI. Between the trimmed V and J ends, which lost 9 bases and 5 bases, there was a span of 11 bases. The CDR3 is 12 amino acids.

The chain joins TRBV9 to TRBJ2-3; D is unclear. Germline V gives CDR1 SGDLS, CDR2 YYNGEE. CDR3 length: 13 residues. V shed 0 bases and J shed 1 base, with 3 bases lying between them. CDR3 nucleotide sequence: TGTGCCAGCAGCGTAGAAGGCACAGATACGCAGTATTTT. This gives the protein CASSVEGTDTQYF.

The chain has TRBV20-1 and TRBJ1-1; D is uncertain. The CDR3 has 11 amino acids. V lost 3 bases to trimming and J lost 5 bases, with 7 bases between them. Germline V gene sequence: CDR1 DFQATT, CDR2 SNEGSKA (reference sequence). The CDR3 region is CSASGPTEAFF. CDR3 sequence (DNA): TGCAGTGCTAGCGGTCCGACTGAAGCTTTCTTT.

This chain connects TRBV3-1 (or the pseudogene TRBV3-2) to TRBJ1-1; no definite D call. The CDR3 length is 13 residues. V gave up 2 bases and J gave up 5 bases, with 9 bases separating them. CDR1 is LGHDT, CDR2 YNNKEL, per germline (reference sequence). The CDR3 nucleotides are TGTGCCAGCAGCCAATCCGAGAGGACTGAAGCTTTCTTT. Its protein is CASSQSERTEAFF.

The genes are TRBV27 and TRBJ1-5, with D unresolved. The V and J ends lost 3 bases and 7 bases respectively, with 10 bases between them. The V gene's germline CDR1 is MNHEY and CDR2 SMNVEV (reference sequence). The CDR3 extends over 13 amino acids. CDR3 loop: CASSFGSRQPQHF. The CDR3 DNA sequence: TGTGCCAGCAGTTTTGGGTCCCGACAGCCCCAGCATTTT.

The chain is built from TRBV6-6 and TRBJ2-5, with unresolved D. This CDR3 is 13 amino acids long. Trimming left V 6 bases short and J 5 bases short, with 13 bases between. Germline lookup yields CDR1 MNHNY and CDR2 SVGAGI (reference sequence). CDR3 nucleotide sequence: TGTGCCAGCAGGTACCACCGCGGCGAGACCCAGTACTTC. The encoded protein is CASRYHRGETQYF.

The chain is built from TRBV4-3 and TRBJ1-1; D unresolved. The germline V and J ends were trimmed by 1 base and 5 bases, with 11 bases remaining between them. Looked up from germline, CDR1 is LGHNA and CDR2 is YSLEER. There are 14 residues in the CDR3. The CDR3 DNA reads as TGCGCCAGCAGCCAAGTTGAGTGGAGTACTGAAGCTTTCTTT. It specifies CASSQVEWSTEAFF.

V usage is TRBV14 and J usage is TRBJ2-2; possibly TRBD2 for D (6 bases). Looked up from germline, CDR1 is SGHDN and CDR2 is FVKESK. V dropped 2 bases and J dropped 2 bases, with 15 bases sitting between them. This CDR3 has 17 residues. DNA for the CDR3: TGTGCCAGCAGCCAACTAACGGGACTCGGTAACACCGGGGAGCTGTTTTTT. Translating gives CASSQLTGLGNTGELFF.

The J gene is TRBJ2-7, the V gene TRBV4-1; D gene unclear. The CDR3 consists of 15 residues. V gave up 3 bases and J gave up 1 base, with 13 bases separating them. Germline V gives CDR1 MGHRA, CDR2 YSYEKL. CDR3 residues: CASSQSIEWSYEQYF. In DNA, the CDR3 is TGCGCCAGCAGCCAGTCGATTGAGTGGTCCTACGAGCAGTACTTC.

This clone was observed a handful of times. The chain employs TRBV2 and TRBJ1-6; 9 bases are a match to TRBD1. The CDR3 totals 16 residues. The V segment lost 6 bases and the J segment 2 bases; nucleotides outside the gene matches: 5. Germline V gives CDR1 SNHLY, CDR2 FYNNEI. CDR3 residues: CASRGDRGTYNSPLHF. In DNA form, the CDR3 reads TGTGCCAGCAGGGGAGACAGGGGGACCTATAATTCACCCCTCCACTTT. The complete variable domain, with remaining parts taken from reference TRBV2 and TRBJ1-6, reads EPEVTQTPSHQVTQMGQEVILRCVPISNHLYFYWYRQILGQKVEFLVSFYNNEISEKSEIFDDQFSVERPDGSNFTLKIRSTKLEDSAMYFCASRGDRGTYNSPLHFGNGTRLTVT.

This rearrangement joins TRBV7-2 to TRBJ2-2, with 14 positions matching TRBD2. The CDR3 is made up of 18 amino acids. Germline V gives CDR1 SGHTA, CDR2 FQGNSA. V gave up 7 bases and J gave up 1 base; unmatched junction bases: 8. The CDR3 is CASTRGGTSGRNTGELFF. The DNA of the CDR3 is TGTGCCAGCACCAGAGGGGGGACTAGCGGGAGGAACACCGGGGAGCTGTTTTTT.

The chain's CDR3 is CASSHGDRGFNNEQFF. CDR3 DNA sequence: TGTGCCAGCAGCCACGGGGACAGGGGGTTTAACAATGAGCAGTTCTTC. The chain recombines TRBV11-3 with TRBJ2-1; 11 nucleotides agree with TRBD1. Germline CDR1 and CDR2: SGHNT and YENEEA. Trimming took 5 bases from V and 5 from J; bases not matched to a gene: 8. CDR3 length equals 16 residues.

V gene TRBV5-6 combines with J gene TRBJ2-2, with D uncertain. Trimming removed 2 bases at V and 5 bases at J, with 7 bases between. The CDR3 has 13 residues. In germline, CDR1 is SGHDT, CDR2 YYEEEE. CDR3 bases: TGTGCCAGCAGCTTTGCTGATACCGGGGAGCTGTTTTTT. Translating gives CASSFADTGELFF.

The chain recombines TRBV28 with TRBJ2-7, with 9 bases lining up with TRBD1. V shed 6 bases, J shed 3 bases, and the junction held 6 bases outside the gene matches. The CDR3 has 14 residues. Germline V CDR1 and CDR2: MDHEN, SYDVKM. As DNA, the CDR3 is TGTGCCAGCAGAGGGGGGGACAGGGACTACGAGCAGTACTTC. Translated, it gives CASRGGDRDYEQYF.

This clone was counted once. The chain links TRBV15 to TRBJ2-5; 7 bases are a match to TRBD2. The germline V gene has CDR1 LNHNV and CDR2 YYDKDF (reference sequence). V gave up 3 bases and J gave up 3 bases; unmatched junction bases: 1. The CDR3 runs 13 residues. In DNA, the CDR3 is TGTGCCACCAGCAGGGGGAGGGAAGAGACCCAGTACTTC. Translated, it gives CATSRGREETQYF.

The genes are TRBV6-1 and TRBJ2-4; D may correspond to TRBD1 or TRBD2 (5 bases each). The V gene lost 4 bases and the J gene lost 1 base, with 20 bases spanning the gap. The V gene's germline CDR1 is MNHNS and CDR2 SASEGT. CDR3 size: 18 residues. Written as DNA, the CDR3 is TGTGCCAGCAGTGCCCCCGCCGTGGGGGACCTGGCCAAAAACATTCAGTACTTC. It translates to CASSAPAVGDLAKNIQYF.

This sequence joins TRBV29-1 and TRBJ2-5; D perhaps matches TRBD1 (6 bases). Germline CDR1 reads SQVTM; CDR2 reads ANQGSEA. This CDR3 has 13 amino acids. The V end was cut by 0 bases, the J end by 4 bases, with 9 bases between. CDR3 coding DNA: TGCAGCGTTGAAGATACAGGGTCAGAGACCCAGTACTTC. Amino acid sequence: CSVEDTGSETQYF.

V and J are TRBV29-1 and TRBJ1-4; 7 nucleotides match TRBD1. The germline V gene has CDR1 SQVTM and CDR2 ANQGSEA. J gave up 8 bases and V 7 bases, and 7 bases lay outside the gene matches. The CDR3 runs 12 residues. The CDR3 loop reads CSARDSREKLFF. The CDR3 region has the DNA TGCAGCGCGAGGGACAGCAGAGAAAAACTGTTTTTT.

The chain combines TRBV7-9 with TRBJ1-4; D remains ambiguous. This CDR3 has 14 amino acids. CDR1 and CDR2 (germline): SEHNR, FQNEAQ (reference sequence). V shed 5 bases and J shed 8 bases, with 15 bases lying between them. CDR3 in amino acids: CASSPDGEREKLFF. DNA for the CDR3: TGTGCCAGCAGCCCTGACGGGGAGAGGGAAAAACTGTTTTTT.

This clone has a handful of counts. V gene TRBV12-3 or TRBV12-4 combines with J gene TRBJ1-1, with D hard to call. CDR3 length equals 13 residues. Between the trimmed V and J ends, which lost 1 base and 1 base, there was a span of 4 bases. CDR3 sequence (DNA): TGTGCCAGCAGTTTAGTCGAGAACACTGAAGCTTTCTTT. This translates into CASSLVENTEAFF.

As concerns this clone: Other DNA sequences in the sample encode the same CDR3. V gene TRBV5-1 combines with J gene TRBJ2-1; possible D gene TRBD1, 6 bases. This CDR3 region has 11 residues. The V gene lost 3 bases and the J gene lost 10 bases, with 8 bases spanning the gap. CDR1 and CDR2 (germline): SGHRS, YFSETQ. The CDR3: CASSSQGEQFF. In nucleotides, the CDR3 is TGCGCCAGCAGCTCACAGGGAGAGCAGTTCTTC.

This chain uses TRBV7-3 with TRBJ1-1, with a weak D call TRBD1 (6 bases). Germline lookup yields CDR1 SGHTA and CDR2 FQGTGA. The CDR3 length is 14 residues. Between the trimmed V and J ends, which lost 5 bases and 1 base, there was a span of 11 bases. CDR3 amino acids: CASSVGHANTEAFF. Here the CDR3 DNA reads TGTGCCAGCAGCGTGGGACACGCGAACACTGAAGCTTTCTTT.

DNA for the CDR3: TGTGCCAGCACCGTGATCCGGAACACTGAAGCTTTCTTT. This sequence encodes CASTVIRNTEAFF. The chain employs TRBV12-3 or TRBV12-4 and TRBJ1-1; D is uncertain. Trimming cost V 7 bases and J 1 base, with 10 bases left between them. The CDR3 is 13 amino acids.

This chain connects TRBV18 to TRBJ2-1; D call uncertain. Per the germline V gene, CDR1 is KGHSH and CDR2 is LQKENI. The CDR3 has 11 residues. V was cut by 1 base and J by 10 bases, with 5 bases left in between. The CDR3 protein is CASSPREEQFF. The CDR3 coding sequence is TGTGCCAGCTCACCACGCGAAGAGCAGTTCTTC.